Presented here are 15 T cell receptor beta chains from one specimen sequenced in a study of blood T cell repertoires in COVID-19. This table comes from immunoSEQ multiplex PCR, and its TCRdb copy is limited to in-frame clones, with some not included. Of approximately 270,000 clones in the sample, around nine tenths are singletons; the top ten hold 1.5% to 2%. Sequencing was carried out using PBMCs or T cells enriched from blood (not recorded which). These receptors were obtained from an older woman who had recovered from COVID-19.

The genes are TRBV7-8 and TRBJ2-3; D unresolved. The ends were cut back, 4 bases at V and 3 bases at J, with 11 bases in the middle. This CDR3 spans 14 amino acids. Per germline, CDR1 SGHVS and CDR2 FQNEAQ. The chain's CDR3 is CASSSTWATDTQYF. The CDR3, as DNA: TGTGCCAGCAGCTCTACTTGGGCGACAGATACGCAGTATTTT. The complete variable domain, with remaining parts taken from reference TRBV7-8 and TRBJ2-3, reads GAGVSQSPRYKVAKRGQDVALRCDPISGHVSLFWYQQALGQGPEFLTYFQNEAQLDKSGLPSDRFFAERPEGSVSTLKIQRTQQEDSAVYLCASSSTWATDTQYFGPGTRLTVL.

The chain employs TRBV14 and TRBJ2-1; D unclear. CDR3 length: 16 residues. Trimming removed 2 bases from V and 0 bases from J, with 11 bases in between. The germline V gene has CDR1 SGHDN and CDR2 FVKESK. The CDR3: CASSQRHQSSYNEQFF. CDR3 nucleotide sequence: TGTGCCAGCAGCCAACGACACCAGAGCTCCTACAATGAGCAGTTCTTC.

This chain connects TRBV11-2 to TRBJ2-5, with TRBD2 identical over 7 bases. From germline, CDR1 is SGHAT and CDR2 FQNNGV. J was trimmed by 5 bases and V by 4 bases; bases with no gene match: 4. The CDR3 totals 13 residues. The CDR3 loop reads CASSSAGRETQYF. The CDR3 coding sequence is TGTGCCAGCAGCTCAGCGGGGCGGGAGACCCAGTACTTC.

The chain uses TRBV6-5 and TRBJ2-7; D is possibly TRBD1 (6 bases). Germline V lookup: CDR1 MNHEY, CDR2 SVGAGI. V lost 8 bases and J lost 6, with 17 bases in between. This CDR3 is built from 13 residues. CDR3 bases: TGTGCCAGCGGGGGACACAACTTGGGCGAGCAGTACTTC. This sequence encodes CASGGHNLGEQYF.

J is TRBJ2-2 and V is TRBV6-5; 8 bases are shared with TRBD1. The CDR3 runs to 16 residues. V lost 0 bases, J lost 4 bases, and 4 bases stayed unmatched. Per germline, CDR1 MNHEY and CDR2 SVGAGI. DNA of the CDR3: TGTGCCAGCAGTTACTCGGCAGGGGGCACCACCGGGGAGCTGTTTTTT. Amino acid sequence: CASSYSAGGTTGELFF.

This chain uses TRBV27 with TRBJ1-6, with TRBD1 identical over 7 bases. The CDR3 has 17 residues. V trimming: 5 bases; J trimming: 6 bases; junction bases outside the gene matches: 13. Germline CDR1 reads MNHEY; CDR2 reads SMNVEV (reference sequence). The CDR3 DNA sequence: TGTGCCAGCAGTCCCCTGAGGGGGCCTTTAAGTAATTCACCCCTCCACTTT. Its translation is CASSPLRGPLSNSPLHF.

V gene TRBV5-1 combines with J gene TRBJ2-7; no reliable D call. Germline loops: CDR1 SGHRS, CDR2 YFSETQ. CDR3 length: 12 residues. Trimming stripped 1 base from V and 3 bases from J, with 5 bases between. Here the CDR3 DNA reads TGCGCCAGCAGCTTGACAAACTACGAGCAGTACTTC. Its protein product is CASSLTNYEQYF.

The V call is TRBV9, the J call TRBJ1-3, with D tentatively TRBD1 (5 bases). The CDR3 sequence is 14 residues long. Per germline, CDR1 SGDLS and CDR2 YYNGEE. The ends were cut back, 4 bases at V and 5 bases at J, with 13 bases in the middle. As DNA, the CDR3 is TGTGCCAGCAGCCCGGGGGACTTACGAAACACCATATATTTT. Its protein is CASSPGDLRNTIYF.

The sample holds one count of this clone. The chain has TRBV3-1 (or the pseudogene TRBV3-2) and TRBJ2-2; a weak D match, TRBD2 (6 bases). Germline loops: CDR1 LGHDT, CDR2 YNNKEL (reference sequence). Trimming took 8 bases from V and 3 from J, leaving 13 bases between them. The CDR3 consists of 14 residues. The CDR3 here is CASGPAGHTGELFF. The CDR3 DNA sequence: TGTGCCAGCGGACCAGCGGGCCACACCGGGGAGCTGTTTTTT.

The chain joins TRBV23-1 to TRBJ1-3; 8 bases align to TRBD1. TRBV23-1 is an open reading frame whose function is uncertain. Trimming at V came to 9 bases and at J to 1 base, leaving 11 bases not matched to a gene. This CDR3 comprises 16 residues. CDR3 nucleotide sequence: TGCGCCAGGGGTCATTCCAGGGGGCTTTCTGGAAACACCATATATTTT. Translation: CARGHSRGLSGNTIYF.

This sequence joins TRBV5-1 and TRBJ1-6, with D unresolved. Between the trimmed V and J ends, which lost 3 bases and 7 bases, there was a span of 14 bases. The germline gives CDR1 SGHRS, CDR2 YFSETQ. This CDR3 has 15 residues. The CDR3 region is CASSSDTGLNSPLHF. The CDR3 nucleotides read TGCGCCAGCAGCTCCGACACCGGACTAAATTCACCCCTCCACTTT.

This sequence joins TRBV6-5 and TRBJ1-6; the match to TRBD1 covers 10 bases. Germline V gives CDR1 MNHEY, CDR2 SVGAGI. CDR3 length equals 14 residues. Unmatched junction bases numbered 10, after V lost 10 bases and J lost 10 bases. The chain's CDR3 is CATSRDRGRSPLHF. CDR3 coding DNA: TGTGCCACGTCCCGGGACAGGGGACGGTCACCCCTCCACTTT.

This chain connects TRBV28 to TRBJ1-5, with no clear D. The CDR3 extends over 11 amino acids. Germline CDR1 is MDHEN and CDR2 is SYDVKM. Trimming left V 10 bases short and J 5 bases short, with 9 bases between. The CDR3 DNA follows: TGTGCCACCTTGCGGGATCAGCCCCAGCATTTT. Amino acids: CATLRDQPQHF.

The V gene is TRBV7-8, the J gene TRBJ1-3; maybe TRBD1 (6 bases). Per germline, CDR1 SGHVS and CDR2 FQNEAQ. The CDR3 runs to 15 residues. The V end lost 3 bases, the J end lost 0 bases, and 9 bases lay between the germline ends. The CDR3 DNA reads as TGTGCCAGCAGCTTCGGACAGTCCTCTGGAAACACCATATATTTT. It is translated as CASSFGQSSGNTIYF. The full variable domain, its missing parts supplied by reference TRBV7-8 and TRBJ1-3, is GAGVSQSPRYKVAKRGQDVALRCDPISGHVSLFWYQQALGQGPEFLTYFQNEAQLDKSGLPSDRFFAERPEGSVSTLKIQRTQQEDSAVYLCASSFGQSSGNTIYFGEGSWLTVV.

The rearrangement links TRBV18 to TRBJ2-7, with 7 bases lining up with TRBD2. Trimming cost V 3 bases and J 0 bases; bases outside gene matches: 5. Per the germline V gene, CDR1 is KGHSH and CDR2 is LQKENI. The length of the CDR3 is 15 residues. CDR3 amino acids: CASSPGAGDSYEQYF. CDR3 nucleotide sequence: TGTGCCAGCTCACCGGGTGCGGGGGACTCCTACGAGCAGTACTTC.